The entry that follows covers one T cell receptor (beta chain) sequence. The record originates from a study of CD8 T cells in Susac syndrome. CDR1 PRHDT and CDR2 FYEKMQ come from the germline V gene (reference sequence). Trimming cost V 4 bases and J 0 bases; bases outside gene matches: 1. This CDR3 contains 14 residues. With random hexamers, reverse transcription was performed on about 0.45 to 1 ug of RNA. The TCR beta CDR3 was amplified by immunoSEQ multiplex PCR across 54 Vbeta, 13 Jbeta. TCRdb reprocessed the immunoSEQ multiplex PCR reads with MiXCR, giving one entry per CDR3 protein. Altogether fewer than 350,000 distinct CDR3 sequences are present, 70% to 90% being singletons, with the ten largest covering 0.21%. Sequencing of TCR beta was undertaken in CD8+ and CD4+ T cells derived from blood. TEMRA cells were FACS-enriched and CD8+ and CD4+ T cells negatively isolated.

The TCR sequence derives from a human donor with multiple sclerosis. The sequenced sample was CD8+ T cells from PBMCs. The chain recombines TRBV13 with TRBJ2-5; 8 nucleotides align to TRBD1. CDR3 nucleotides: TGTGCCAGCAGCTCGGACAGGGACCAAGAGACCCAGTACTTC. Translating gives CASSSDRDQETQYF.